The sample holds one count of the clone carrying this T cell receptor (beta chain). The antigen is unknown. Some clones are missing from TCRdb's copy, which holds only in-frame ones; the method was immunoSEQ multiplex PCR. The repertoire holds about 65,000 clones, around 84% seen once, with roughly 4% in the top ten. As for time point: week 23, last vaccination. In the vaccine, a single dose held 300 ug of the mutant IDH1 20-mer peptide, along with topical imiquimod. The astrocytomas were IDH1-mutant, ATRX-negative, and WHO grade 3 or 4. The source of the sample is a study of a mutant IDH1 vaccine in newly diagnosed glioma. Study-wide background: Beginning 4-6 weeks after radiotherapy alone, or with temozolomide cycles, vaccination took place. Treated patients were roughly 62% male, about 38% female, mean age 40.4 years. The therapy given earlier, which was standard therapy, consisted of radiotherapy, temozolomide, or both, and most of the patients received both.

The material was PBMCs, obtained from a glioma patient whose treatment included an IDH1 peptide vaccine. This receptor was identified in a man between 25 and 39 years old with glioma.

CDR3 residues: CASSLGVMGVNTEAFF. The DNA of the CDR3 is TGCGCCAGCAGCTTAGGAGTAATGGGTGTGAACACTGAAGCTTTCTTT. This chain joins TRBV5-1 and TRBJ1-1; D remains unclear. The length of the CDR3 is 16 residues. Trimming removed 2 bases at V and 0 bases at J, with 14 bases between. Germline V lookup: CDR1 SGHRS, CDR2 YFSETQ. The variable domain in full, completed from reference TRBV5-1 and TRBJ1-1, reads KAGVTQTPRYLIKTRGQQVTLSCSPISGHRSVSWYQQTPGQGLQFLFEYFSETQRNKGNFPGRFSGRQFSNSRSEMNVSTLELGDSALYLCASSLGVMGVNTEAFFGQGTRLTVV.